This TCR beta chain is drawn from a study of cytomegalovirus exposure and HLA in healthy donors. Looking at the study overall: Genotyping showed roughly 77% of almost 400 donors falling in the Caucasian-associated ancestry cluster. Findings and caveats of the study: Several top significant clusters appeared, in a later analysis, to be linked to common viral pathogens. Analyses of presence/absence relied on an assumption of roughly uniform sequencing depth across donors. Investigators reported 150 to 200 TCR beta chains as tied to cytomegalovirus.

About this clone itself: What it recognizes is unknown.

Vbeta (60) and Jbeta (13) primers were used in the PCR. The repertoire was sequenced with immunoSEQ multiplex PCR; TCRdb's copy has only in-frame clones and lacks some. The repertoire holds 65,000 to 80,000 clones, with 74% as singletons. CDR3 length: 14 amino acids. Germline V lookup: CDR1 SGHTA, CDR2 FQGNSA. Trimming took off 5 bases at V and 5 bases at J, with 15 bases between the two ends. Sequencing used PBMCs. The receptor was derived from a middle-aged man in good health and CMV-seropositive. This chain uses TRBV7-2 with TRBJ1-1; possibly TRBD1 for D (6 bases). The CDR3 nucleotides read TGTGCCAGCAGCGACGGGGGGGGGCTGACTGAAGCTTTCTTT. This encodes CASSDGGGLTEAFF.